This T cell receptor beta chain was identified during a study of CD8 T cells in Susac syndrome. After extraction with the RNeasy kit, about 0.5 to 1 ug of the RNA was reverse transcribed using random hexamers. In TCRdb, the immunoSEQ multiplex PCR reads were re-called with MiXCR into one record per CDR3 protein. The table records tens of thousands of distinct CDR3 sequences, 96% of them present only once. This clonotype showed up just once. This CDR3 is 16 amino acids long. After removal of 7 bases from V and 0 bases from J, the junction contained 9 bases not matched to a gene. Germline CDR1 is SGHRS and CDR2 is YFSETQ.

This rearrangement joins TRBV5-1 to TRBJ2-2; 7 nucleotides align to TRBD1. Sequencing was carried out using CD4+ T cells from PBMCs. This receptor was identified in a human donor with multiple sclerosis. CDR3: CASRQLTGANTGELFF. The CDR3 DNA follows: TGCGCCAGCCGGCAACTTACAGGGGCGAACACCGGGGAGCTGTTTTTT.